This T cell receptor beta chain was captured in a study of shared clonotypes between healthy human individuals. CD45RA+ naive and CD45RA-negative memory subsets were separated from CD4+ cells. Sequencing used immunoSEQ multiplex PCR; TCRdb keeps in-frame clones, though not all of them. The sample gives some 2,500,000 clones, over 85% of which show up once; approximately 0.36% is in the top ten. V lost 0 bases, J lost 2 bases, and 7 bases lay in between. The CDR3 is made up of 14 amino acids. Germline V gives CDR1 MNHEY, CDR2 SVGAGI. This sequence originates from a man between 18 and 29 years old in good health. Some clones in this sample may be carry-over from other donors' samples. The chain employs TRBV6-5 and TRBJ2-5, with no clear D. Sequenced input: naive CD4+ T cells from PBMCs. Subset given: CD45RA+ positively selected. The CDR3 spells CASSYSQFQETQYF. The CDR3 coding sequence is TGTGCCAGCAGTTACTCGCAGTTTCAAGAGACCCAGTACTTC.